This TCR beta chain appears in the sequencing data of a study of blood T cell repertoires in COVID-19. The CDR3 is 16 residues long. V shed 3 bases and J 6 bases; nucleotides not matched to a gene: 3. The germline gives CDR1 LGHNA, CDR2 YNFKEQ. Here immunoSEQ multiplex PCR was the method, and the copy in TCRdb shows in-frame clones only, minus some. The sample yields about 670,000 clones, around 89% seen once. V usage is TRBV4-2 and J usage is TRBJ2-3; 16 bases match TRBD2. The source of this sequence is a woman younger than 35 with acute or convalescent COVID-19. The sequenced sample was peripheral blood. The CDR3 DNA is TGTGCCAGCAGCCAGGGACTAGCGGGGGGGCTGGATACGCAGTATTTT. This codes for CASSQGLAGGLDTQYF.